The 5 T cell receptor beta chains reported below all come from one sample, sequenced in a study of blood T cell repertoires in COVID-19. The repertoire was sequenced with immunoSEQ multiplex PCR; TCRdb's copy has only in-frame clones and lacks some. The sample has 100,000 to 150,000 clones, 92% seen once. The sequencing input was peripheral blood. All receptors come from a man between 45 and 60 years old with COVID-19, enrolled during active disease.

This chain connects TRBV19 to TRBJ2-7; 14 bases are a match to TRBD2. CDR1 is LNHDA, CDR2 SQIVND, per germline (reference sequence). The CDR3 contains 17 residues. After removal of 6 bases from V and 5 bases from J, the junction contained 12 bases not matched to a gene. The CDR3 DNA reads TGTGCCAGTAGCAATCCTGGACTAGCGGGAGGCCGTGACGAGCAGTACTTC. Translation gives CASSNPGLAGGRDEQYF.

This sequence joins TRBV6-1 and TRBJ2-7; the match to TRBD2 covers 14 bases. The CDR3 is 16 amino acids. The trim removed 3 bases at V and 3 bases at J, leaving 4 bases unmatched. Germline CDR1 reads MNHNS; CDR2 reads SASEGT. CDR3 in amino acids: CASSDAGTSGSYEQYV. In DNA form, the CDR3 reads TGTGCCAGCAGTGATGCCGGGACTAGCGGGAGCTACGAGCAGTACGTC.

The chain couples TRBV20-1 to TRBJ2-3; TRBD2 matches at 15 bases. The CDR3 covers 19 residues. The junction had 13 bases not matched to a gene; V was cut back by 3 bases and J by 3 bases. Germline CDR1 and CDR2: DFQATT and SNEGSKA (reference sequence). The CDR3 DNA follows: TGCAGTGCTAGTAAAGGGACTAGCGGGAGGCCTCCCTCGACAGATACGCAGTATTTT. This codes for CSASKGTSGRPPSTDTQYF.

CDR3 residues: CASSETTGSHYGYTF. The CDR3 nucleotides are TGTGCCAGCAGTGAGACGACAGGGTCTCACTATGGCTACACCTTC. This chain joins TRBV6-1 and TRBJ1-2; 7 nucleotides match TRBD1. With 3 bases clipped from V and 3 bases from J, the junction kept 7 bases outside the gene matches. Germline values: CDR1 MNHNS, CDR2 SASEGT. This CDR3 spans 15 amino acids.

This clone was recorded only once. This chain links TRBV28 with TRBJ1-1, with 9 nucleotides matching TRBD1. The CDR3 length is 14 residues. Looked up from germline, CDR1 is MDHEN and CDR2 is SYDVKM. J was trimmed by 6 bases and V by 5 bases; bases with no gene match: 7. Written as DNA, the CDR3 is TGTGCCAGCAGTACGGGACAGGGAACCCCTGAAGCTTTCTTT. Residues: CASSTGQGTPEAFF.